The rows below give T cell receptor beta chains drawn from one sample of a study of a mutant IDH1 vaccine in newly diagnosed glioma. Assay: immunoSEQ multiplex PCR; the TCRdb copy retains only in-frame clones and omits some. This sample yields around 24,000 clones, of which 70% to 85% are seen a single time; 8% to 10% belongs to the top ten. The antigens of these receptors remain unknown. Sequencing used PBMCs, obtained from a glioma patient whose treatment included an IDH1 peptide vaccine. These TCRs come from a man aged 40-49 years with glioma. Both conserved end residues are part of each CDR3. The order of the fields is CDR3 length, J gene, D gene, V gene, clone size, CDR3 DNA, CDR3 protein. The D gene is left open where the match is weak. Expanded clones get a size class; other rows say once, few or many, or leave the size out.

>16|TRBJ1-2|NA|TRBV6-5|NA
TGTGCCAGCAGTTACTCTGCCGGGCAGGGCCTCTATGGCTACACCTTC
CASSYSAGQGLYGYTF
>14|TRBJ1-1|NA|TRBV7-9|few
TGTGCCAGCAGCTTAGAAACTAGCCATACTGAAGCTTTCTTT
CASSLETSHTEAFF
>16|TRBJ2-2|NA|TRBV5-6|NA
TGTGCCAGCAGCTTGTTTCGGGAGTCGAACACCGGGGAGCTGTTTTTT
CASSLFRESNTGELFF
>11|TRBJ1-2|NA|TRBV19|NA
TGTGCCAGTAGTATCGGTTATGGCTACACCTTC
CASSIGYGYTF
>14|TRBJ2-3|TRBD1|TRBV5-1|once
TGCGCCAGCAGCGCTGGGGACAGAGCAGATACGCAGTATTTT
CASSAGDRADTQYF
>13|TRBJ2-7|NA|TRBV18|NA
TGTGCCAGCTCACCGCGGGAAGCCTACGAGCAGTACTTC
CASSPREAYEQYF
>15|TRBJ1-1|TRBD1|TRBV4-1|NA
TGCGCCAGCAGCCAAGCGTACAGGGGTCGCACTGAAGCTTTCTTT
CASSQAYRGRTEAFF
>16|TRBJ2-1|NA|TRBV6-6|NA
TGTGCCAGCAGTTCCGAGTTTCTGAGCTCCTACAATGAGCAGTTCTTC
CASSSEFLSSYNEQFF
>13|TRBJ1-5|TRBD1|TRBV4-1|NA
TGCGCCAGCAGCCAAGATCTGAGGGACAGACTGATTTTT
CASSQDLRDRLIF
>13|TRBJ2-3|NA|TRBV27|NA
TGTGCCAGCAGTGATGGGGAGGCAGATACGCAGTATTTT
CASSDGEADTQYF
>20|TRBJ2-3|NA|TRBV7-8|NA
TGTGCCAGCAGCTTAGGGTATGGTAGAAAACGACCAGGTAGTCTAGATACGCAGTATTTT
CASSLGYGRKRPGSLDTQYF
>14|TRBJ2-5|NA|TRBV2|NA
TGTGCCAGCAGTGATGGATCCCGGTTGGAGACCCAGTACTTC
CASSDGSRLETQYF
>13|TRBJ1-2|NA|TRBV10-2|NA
TGCGCCAGCAGTGGAGGTAGCAGGGATGGCTACACCTTC
CASSGGSRDGYTF
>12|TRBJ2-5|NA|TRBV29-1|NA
TGCAGCGTTGAGGGTAGGGGAGAGACCCAGTACTTC
CSVEGRGETQYF
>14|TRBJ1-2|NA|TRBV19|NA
TGTGCCAGTAGTATTGGTCCGGCCTCCGATGGCTACACCTTC
CASSIGPASDGYTF
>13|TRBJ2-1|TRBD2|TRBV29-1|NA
TGCAGCGTGCCTGGGCTAGCGGGCAATGAGCAGTTCTTC
CSVPGLAGNEQFF
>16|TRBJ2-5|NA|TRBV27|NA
TGTGCCAGCAGTTTATCCCCGCGGGACGGGGGAGAGACCCAGTACTTC
CASSLSPRDGGETQYF
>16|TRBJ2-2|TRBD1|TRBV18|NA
TGTGCCAGCTCACCACCGGCAGGGGGGAACACCGGGGAGCTGTTTTTT
CASSPPAGGNTGELFF
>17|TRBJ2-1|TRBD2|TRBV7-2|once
TGTGCCAGCAGGAATCCCCGGGGCGGGAGGTCCTACAATGAGCAGTTCTTC
CASRNPRGGRSYNEQFF